The 28 T cell receptor beta chains below all came from one sample that was sequenced in a study of neoadjuvant anti-PD-1 for oral cavity cancer. Sequenced by immunoSEQ multiplex PCR; TCRdb stores in-frame clones only, minus some. In the table there are more than 12,000 clones, approximately 69% of which are singletons. Time point here: after neoadjuvant nivolumab, at surgical resection. The sequencing here drew on PBMCs, taken after nivolumab (anti-PD-1) treatment. The source is a person between 40 and 85 years old with oral cavity squamous cell carcinoma.

This chain connects TRBV2 to TRBJ2-2; D uncertain. This CDR3 comprises 13 residues. Trimming took off 6 bases at V and 8 bases at J, with 13 bases between the two ends. Looked up from germline, CDR1 is SNHLY and CDR2 is FYNNEI. The CDR3 region is CASRGPPAGELFF. CDR3 nucleotide sequence: TGTGCCAGCAGGGGTCCCCCGGCAGGGGAGCTGTTTTTT.

The gene calls are TRBV2 and TRBJ2-5; 12 bases are a match to TRBD2. This CDR3 comprises 15 residues. Germline V gene sequence: CDR1 SNHLY, CDR2 FYNNEI. Losses at the gene ends were 7 bases for V and 1 base for J; bases not matched to a gene: 4. CDR3 residues: CASTGTSGSQETQYF. In DNA, the CDR3 is TGTGCCAGCACGGGGACTAGCGGGTCCCAAGAGACCCAGTACTTC.

V gene TRBV5-1 combines with J gene TRBJ2-3; 7 positions agree with TRBD1. The CDR3 is 15 amino acids. Trimming removed 4 bases from V and 5 bases from J; junction bases left unmatched: 10. Germline CDR1 and CDR2: SGHRS and YFSETQ. CDR3 DNA: TGCGCCAGCAGCGCTTTCGACAGGGTCCGAGATACGCAGTATTTT. As protein: CASSAFDRVRDTQYF.

This chain joins TRBV5-1 and TRBJ1-4; no definite D call. CDR3 size: 16 residues. CDR1 and CDR2 (germline): SGHRS, YFSETQ. V lost 0 bases and J lost 1, with 10 bases in between. The CDR3 loop reads CASSLGRSGTNEKLFF. CDR3 DNA: TGCGCCAGCAGCTTGGGGCGGTCGGGAACTAATGAAAAACTGTTTTTT.

The chain links TRBV19 to TRBJ2-7; D possibly uses TRBD1 or TRBD2 (5 bases each). Germline V lookup: CDR1 LNHDA, CDR2 SQIVND (reference sequence). V was pared by 5 bases and J by 2 bases, with 13 bases between. The CDR3 runs 14 residues. CDR3 protein: CASSRGSYPYEQYF. For the CDR3, the DNA is TGTGCCAGTAGTCGGGGCTCATACCCCTACGAGCAGTACTTC.

The DNA for the CDR3 is TGTGCCAGCAGCTTAGTGATTTCGTGGGGGGACAACACCACAGATACGCAGTATTTT. This codes for CASSLVISWGDNTTDTQYF. The rearrangement joins TRBV7-9 to TRBJ2-3, with D possibly being TRBD1 or TRBD2 (6 bases each). The V gene's germline CDR1 is SEHNR and CDR2 FQNEAQ (reference sequence). This CDR3 is built from 19 residues. V was cut by 1 base and J by 2 bases, with 22 bases left in between. Using reference TRBV7-9 and TRBJ2-3 for the parts outside the CDR3, the full variable domain is DTGVSQNPRHKITKRGQNVTFRCDPISEHNRLYWYRQTLGQGPEFLTYFQNEAQLEKSRLLSDRFSAERPKGSFSTLEIQRTEQGDSAMYLCASSLVISWGDNTTDTQYFGPGTRLTVL.

The table lists this clone with a few counts. V and J are TRBV28 and TRBJ2-7, with 9 bases fitting TRBD2. Trimming removed 3 bases from V and 6 bases from J; junction bases left unmatched: 9. Per the germline V gene, CDR1 is MDHEN and CDR2 is SYDVKM. This CDR3 is 15 amino acids long. The CDR3 region is CASSFGLAGNPEQYF. The CDR3 bases are TGTGCCAGCAGTTTTGGGCTAGCGGGGAACCCCGAGCAGTACTTC.

The V gene is TRBV5-6, the J gene TRBJ2-6; D gene uncertain. Per the germline V gene, CDR1 is SGHDT and CDR2 is YYEEEE. The length of the CDR3 is 13 residues. V lost 4 bases to trimming and J lost 3 bases, with 5 bases between them. DNA of the CDR3: TGTGCCAGCAGCCCTAGTGGGGCCAACGTCCTGACTTTC. Its protein is CASSPSGANVLTF.

This chain joins TRBV7-2 and TRBJ2-3; no clear D gene. This CDR3 is 13 amino acids long. V was trimmed by 3 bases and J by 7 bases, leaving 11 bases between them. Germline values: CDR1 SGHTA, CDR2 FQGNSA. The CDR3 coding sequence is TGTGCCAGCAGCTTTGGACGGCAGAATACGCAGTATTTT. Amino acid sequence: CASSFGRQNTQYF.

This clone was observed a few times. The chain carries TRBV7-9 and TRBJ2-4; possible D gene TRBD2, 6 bases. This CDR3 has 12 amino acids. Trimming removed 5 bases from V and 7 bases from J, with 9 bases in between. CDR1 and CDR2 from the germline V gene are SEHNR and FQNEAQ (reference sequence). CDR3 bases: TGTGCCAGCAGCCTCAGCGGGAACATTCAGTACTTC. Translated, it gives CASSLSGNIQYF. Filled out from reference TRBV7-9 and TRBJ2-4, the complete variable domain reads DTGVSQNPRHKITKRGQNVTFRCDPISEHNRLYWYRQTLGQGPEFLTYFQNEAQLEKSRLLSDRFSAERPKGSFSTLEIQRTEQGDSAMYLCASSLSGNIQYFGAGTRLSVL.

This chain connects TRBV28 to TRBJ1-2; TRBD1 is a possible D gene (5 bases). Trimming cost V 7 bases and J 5 bases, with 14 bases left between them. The length of the CDR3 is 13 residues. The germline V gene encodes CDR1 MDHEN and CDR2 SYDVKM. The CDR3 coding sequence is TGTGCCAGCATATCGGAGGGGAGGTATGGCTACACCTTC. Its translation is CASISEGRYGYTF.

V and J are TRBV28 and TRBJ2-7; 10 bases agree with TRBD2. Germline CDR1 MDHEN, CDR2 SYDVKM. CDR3 length: 14 residues. The trim removed 3 bases at V and 4 bases at J, leaving 3 bases unmatched. The CDR3 protein is CASSFDSGRYEQYF. The CDR3, as DNA: TGTGCCAGCAGTTTCGATAGCGGGAGGTACGAGCAGTACTTC.

The chain recombines TRBV5-1 with TRBJ1-2; no clear D. Trimming left V 0 bases short and J 0 bases short, with 9 bases between. The CDR3 is 15 residues long. Germline assignment: CDR1 SGHRS and CDR2 YFSETQ. The CDR3 bases are TGCGCCAGCAGCTTGGGGCAGGTAGCTAACTATGGCTACACCTTC. Amino acid sequence: CASSLGQVANYGYTF.

The chain's CDR3 is CASSVVGGSLSGANVLTF. For the CDR3, the DNA is TGTGCCAGCAGCGTAGTCGGGGGCTCCCTCTCTGGGGCCAACGTCCTGACTTTC. This chain connects TRBV9 to TRBJ2-6; D is tentatively TRBD1 or TRBD2 (6 bases each). V was trimmed by 0 bases and J by 0 bases, leaving 13 bases between them. The V gene's germline CDR1 is SGDLS and CDR2 YYNGEE. This CDR3 comprises 18 residues.

This rearrangement joins TRBV5-1 to TRBJ2-5; 8 bases agree with TRBD1. The V gene end was trimmed by 4 bases and the J gene end by 9 bases; junction bases not matched to a gene: 2. The length of the CDR3 is 11 residues. From germline, CDR1 is SGHRS and CDR2 YFSETQ. CDR3 in amino acids: CASSRQGSQYF. The CDR3 DNA reads TGCGCCAGCAGCAGACAGGGGTCCCAGTACTTC.

In its sample, this clone was seen once. The gene calls are TRBV19 and TRBJ2-2; 11 nucleotides match TRBD2. Trimming removed 6 bases from V and 5 bases from J; junction bases left unmatched: 5. Germline V gene lookup returns CDR1 LNHDA and CDR2 SQIVND (reference sequence). This CDR3 has 15 residues. The CDR3 sequence: CASSPTSGVTGELFF. Here the CDR3 DNA reads TGTGCCAGTAGCCCGACTAGCGGGGTAACCGGGGAGCTGTTTTTT.

V is TRBV11-2 and J is TRBJ1-1; D is ambiguous. V was pared by 3 bases and J by 1 base, with 12 bases between. The CDR3 extends over 15 amino acids. The germline gives CDR1 SGHAT, CDR2 FQNNGV. The CDR3 region is CASSFESAGNTEAFF. As DNA, the CDR3 is TGTGCCAGCAGCTTTGAAAGTGCAGGGAACACTGAAGCTTTCTTT.

This clone was detected only once. The genes are TRBV6-5 and TRBJ2-6, with D unresolved. V lost 5 bases to trimming and J lost 0 bases, with 8 bases between them. The CDR3 totals 15 residues. Looked up from germline, CDR1 is MNHEY and CDR2 is SVGAGI. The CDR3 DNA sequence: TGTGCCAGCAGTCCCTACCTCTCTGGGGCCAACGTCCTGACTTTC. Amino acids: CASSPYLSGANVLTF.

The rearrangement joins TRBV10-3 to TRBJ2-1; D is ambiguous. This CDR3 is 13 amino acids long. Germline values: CDR1 ENHRY, CDR2 SYGVKD. Trimming cost V 3 bases and J 12 bases, with 15 bases left between them. As DNA, the CDR3 is TGTGCCATCAGTGATGGGCGGCCGGAAGGGCAGTTCTTC. Translating it yields CAISDGRPEGQFF.

Of note for this clone: An end of the junction does not agree with germline; a read error may underlie this. CDR3 region: CASSKGGSSFNEQFF. In nucleotides, the CDR3 is TGTGCCAGCTCTAAGGGAGGTAGCTCCTTCAATGAGCAGTTCTTC. The rearrangement joins TRBV2 to TRBJ2-1, with D perhaps TRBD2 (6 bases). Germline loops: CDR1 SNHLY, CDR2 FYNNEI. The CDR3 is made up of 15 amino acids.

The chain recombines TRBV6-6 with TRBJ1-4; 8 positions match TRBD1. V shed 1 base, J shed 5 bases, and the junction held 6 bases outside the gene matches. Germline CDR1 reads MNHNY; CDR2 reads SVGAGI (reference sequence). This CDR3 is 16 amino acids long. The CDR3, as DNA: TGTGCCAGCAGTTACTTTGGGACAGGAGGGAATGAAAAACTGTTTTTT. This sequence encodes CASSYFGTGGNEKLFF.

The chain employs TRBV9 and TRBJ2-5; 8 nucleotides align to TRBD2. V shed 3 bases, J shed 5 bases, and the junction held 6 bases outside the gene matches. CDR3 length: 14 residues. Germline V gene data show CDR1 as SGDLS and CDR2 as YYNGEE. CDR3 sequence: CASSEGTRVETQYF. The CDR3 nucleotides are TGTGCCAGCAGCGAGGGGACTAGGGTGGAGACCCAGTACTTC. Full variable domain (rest looked up from reference TRBV9 and TRBJ2-5): DSGVTQTPKHLITATGQRVTLRCSPRSGDLSVYWYQQSLDQGLQFLIQYYNGEERAKGNILERFSAQQFPDLHSELNLSSLELGDSALYFCASSEGTRVETQYFGPGTRLLVL.

This chain joins TRBV10-3 and TRBJ2-2; D might be TRBD1 (5 bases). The CDR3 runs to 15 residues. Germline CDR1 reads ENHRY; CDR2 reads SYGVKD. The V gene lost 4 bases and the J gene lost 0 bases, with 9 bases spanning the gap. CDR3 nucleotides: TGTGCCATCAGTGCAGGCAGGGCGAACACCGGGGAGCTGTTTTTT. This sequence encodes CAISAGRANTGELFF.

This clone was seen a handful of times. The rearrangement links TRBV27 to TRBJ1-2; 7 bases match TRBD1. V was pared by 2 bases and J by 5 bases, with 8 bases of the junction left unmatched. The CDR3 covers 15 residues. CDR1 and CDR2 from the germline V gene are MNHEY and SMNVEV (reference sequence). CDR3 in DNA: TGTGCCAGCAGTTTAGGCAGGGGGACCCTTTATGGCTACACCTTC. This translates into CASSLGRGTLYGYTF.

This chain uses TRBV6-5 with TRBJ2-2; no clear D gene. The CDR3 runs to 12 residues. V dropped 2 bases and J dropped 5 bases, with 3 bases sitting between them. Germline CDR1 is MNHEY and CDR2 is SVGAGI. The CDR3 protein is CASSYLTGELFF. CDR3 in DNA: TGTGCCAGCAGTTACCTGACCGGGGAGCTGTTTTTT.

This rearrangement joins TRBV7-8 to TRBJ2-3, with 7 bases aligning to TRBD2. V gave up 5 bases and J gave up 1 base; unmatched junction bases: 9. Germline CDR1 is SGHVS and CDR2 is FQNEAQ. The CDR3 extends over 16 amino acids. As DNA, the CDR3 is TGTGCCAGCAGCATCTACGCGGGGGACGGCACAGATACGCAGTATTTT. It yields the protein CASSIYAGDGTDTQYF.

The genes are TRBV28 and TRBJ1-5; 7 bases map to TRBD1. Germline V gives CDR1 MDHEN, CDR2 SYDVKM. Trimming at V came to 4 bases and at J to 6 bases, leaving 6 bases not matched to a gene. CDR3 length: 14 amino acids. The DNA for the CDR3 is TGTGCCAGCAGTTCAGACAGGGAGGCTCAGCCCCAGCATTTT. Translating it yields CASSSDREAQPQHF. The full variable domain, completed using reference TRBV28 and TRBJ1-5, is DVKVTQSSRYLVKRTGEKVFLECVQDMDHENMFWYRQDPGLGLRLIYFSYDVKMKEKGDIPEGYSVSREKKERFSLILESASTNQTSMYLCASSSDREAQPQHFGDGTRLSIL.

DNA for the CDR3: TGTGCCATCAGTGAGCAGTCAGACACAGATACGCAGTATTTT. Protein sequence: CAISEQSDTDTQYF. The rearrangement joins TRBV10-3 to TRBJ2-3; no definite D call. Germline CDR1 ENHRY, CDR2 SYGVKD. This CDR3 is 14 amino acids long. Trimming took off 2 bases at V and 2 bases at J, with 8 bases between the two ends.